The 19 T cell receptor beta chains given below trace back to one sample, sequenced in a study of multiple sclerosis patients with progressive multifocal leukoencephalopathy. The data were produced by immunoSEQ multiplex PCR, yet TCRdb's version contains in-frame clones alone and is incomplete. The sample carries tens of thousands of clones, approximately 89% recorded once. Time point denoted: time of PML onset. The sequences come from PBMCs, collected from a patient treated with natalizumab. The receptors shown here come from a woman aged 30 to 39 with progressive multifocal leukoencephalopathy.

This clone was recorded once. This chain joins TRBV5-1 and TRBJ1-3; D gene ambiguous. Trimming took off 1 base at V and 0 bases at J, with 14 bases between the two ends. Germline loops: CDR1 SGHRS, CDR2 YFSETQ. CDR3 length: 17 residues. CDR3 DNA sequence: TGCGCCAGCAGCTTGACTCCCCCGGGTACCTCTGGAAACACCATATATTTT. Translated, it gives CASSLTPPGTSGNTIYF.

V and J are TRBV19 and TRBJ1-1; TRBD1 agrees at 10 bases. This CDR3 has 16 amino acids. The J segment lost 6 bases and the V segment lost 4 bases, leaving 11 bases of the junction unmatched. Germline V CDR1 and CDR2: LNHDA, SQIVND (reference sequence). In DNA, the CDR3 is TGTGCCAGTAGTAGTAGGGGGACAGGGGCTGGGTCTGAAGCTTTCTTT. Translating gives CASSSRGTGAGSEAFF.

This chain uses TRBV7-9 with TRBJ1-3; D is unclear. The CDR3 is 12 residues long. CDR1 is SEHNR and CDR2 is FQNEAQ in the germline V gene (reference sequence). Deletions cut 2 bases from V and 4 bases from J, with 3 bases between. The CDR3 coding sequence is TGTGCCAGCAGCTTAAAGGGAAACACCATATATTTT. Amino acid sequence: CASSLKGNTIYF.

The chain carries TRBV5-4 and TRBJ1-2; no reliable D call. Trimming removed 0 bases from V and 3 bases from J, with 0 bases in between. There are 11 residues in the CDR3. The V gene's germline CDR1 is SGHNT and CDR2 YYREEE (reference sequence). The CDR3 DNA reads TGTGCCAGCAGCTTGGACTATGGCTACACCTTC. Encoded protein: CASSLDYGYTF.

This chain joins TRBV15 and TRBJ1-1; D is uncertain. V shed 3 bases and J shed 1 base, with 15 bases lying between them. This CDR3 region has 16 residues. In germline, CDR1 is LNHNV, CDR2 YYDKDF (reference sequence). The CDR3 DNA is TGTGCCACCAGCAGCCCCCGGGTCCCAGGGAACACTGAAGCTTTCTTT. It codes for CATSSPRVPGNTEAFF.

V usage is TRBV11-2 and J usage is TRBJ2-2; D is unclear. The V gene lost 1 base and the J gene lost 9 bases, with 6 bases spanning the gap. The CDR3 has 12 amino acids. Germline V CDR1 and CDR2: SGHAT, FQNNGV. CDR3 DNA: TGTGCCAGCAGCTTAGGGTGGCGGGAGCTGTTTTTT. Its protein product is CASSLGWRELFF.

CDR3 protein: CASSLDRDGQYF. The CDR3 region has the DNA TGTGCCAGCAGTCTTGACAGGGACGGGCAGTACTTC. The chain carries TRBV13 and TRBJ2-7; 7 positions match TRBD1. The CDR3 loop spans 12 amino acids. CDR1 is PRHDT, CDR2 FYEKMQ, per germline (reference sequence). With V trimmed by 6 bases and J by 9 bases, 8 bases remained unmatched.

V gene TRBV21-1 combines with J gene TRBJ1-1. TRBV21-1 is a pseudogene segment. CDR3 length: 16 amino acids. The CDR3 DNA reads as TGTGCCAGCAGACCGGAAATCTACACAATTCGCACTGAAACTTTCTTT. Amino acids: CASRPEIYTIRTETFF.

This chain's CDR3 is CASSRLAGGSNEQFF. Written as DNA, the CDR3 is TGTGCCAGCAGCCGTCTAGCGGGAGGTTCAAATGAGCAGTTCTTC. V and J are TRBV6-6 and TRBJ2-1, with 11 bases aligning to TRBD2. The CDR3 sequence is 15 residues long. The V gene's germline CDR1 is MNHNY and CDR2 SVGAGI (reference sequence). The V and J ends lost 6 bases and 7 bases, in that order; junction bases with no gene match: 8.

The CDR3 sequence is CAWDKQGNGELFF. The DNA of the CDR3 is TGTGCCTGGGACAAACAGGGGAACGGGGAGCTGTTTTTT. The chain joins TRBV30 to TRBJ2-2; 7 nucleotides align to TRBD1. Germline trimming cut 5 bases from V and 7 bases from J; bases unmatched to any gene: 7. CDR1 and CDR2 from the germline V gene are GTSNPN and SVGIG (reference sequence). The CDR3 has 13 residues. Full variable domain (missing parts from reference TRBV30 and TRBJ2-2): SQTIHQWPATLVQPVGSPLSLECTVEGTSNPNLYWYRQAAGRGLQLLFYSVGIGQISSEVPQNLSASRPQDRQFILSSKKLLLSDSGFYLCAWDKQGNGELFFGEGSRLTVL.

Only one count was recorded for this clone. This sample includes further DNA sequences coding for the same CDR3. The chain carries TRBV7-9 and TRBJ2-2; D is undetermined. The V end lost 1 base, the J end lost 3 bases, and 6 bases lay between the germline ends. This CDR3 is built from 14 residues. Germline CDR1 and CDR2: SEHNR and FQNEAQ (reference sequence). The CDR3 loop reads CASSLGQHTGELFF. CDR3 nucleotide sequence: TGTGCCAGCAGCTTAGGGCAGCACACCGGGGAGCTGTTTTTT.

The V call is TRBV4-2, the J call TRBJ1-2; D gene uncertain. V gave up 4 bases and J gave up 8 bases, with 17 bases separating them. This CDR3 has 14 residues. Looked up from germline, CDR1 is LGHNA and CDR2 is YNFKEQ. Here the CDR3 DNA reads TGTGCCAGCAGCCGAACAGACACGATCCTGGGCTACACCTTC. Its protein is CASSRTDTILGYTF.

V is TRBV5-1 and J is TRBJ1-1, with 7 bases that match TRBD1. The J segment lost 4 bases and the V segment lost 0 bases, leaving 9 bases of the junction unmatched. This CDR3 spans 16 amino acids. CDR1 and CDR2 from the germline V gene are SGHRS and YFSETQ. DNA of the CDR3: TGCGCCAGCAGCTTGGTGGGAGGGGGCCGGGGCACTGAAGCTTTCTTT. This encodes CASSLVGGGRGTEAFF.

V gene TRBV4-2 combines with J gene TRBJ2-2; D perhaps matches TRBD2 (6 bases). Trimming took off 0 bases at V and 5 bases at J, with 16 bases between the two ends. Germline V gene data show CDR1 as LGHNA and CDR2 as YNFKEQ. The CDR3 is 17 residues long. CDR3 residues: CASSQDALAFDTGELFF. The CDR3 DNA reads TGTGCCAGCAGCCAAGACGCCCTAGCGTTCGATACCGGGGAGCTGTTTTTT.

V usage is TRBV4-1 and J usage is TRBJ1-4; D is unclear. The CDR3 loop spans 12 amino acids. The germline V gene has CDR1 MGHRA and CDR2 YSYEKL. Trimming removed 3 bases from V and 6 bases from J, with 5 bases in between. This CDR3 reads CASSHVDEKLFF. The CDR3 nucleotides are TGCGCCAGCAGCCATGTTGATGAAAAACTGTTTTTT.

Only a few counts were recorded for this clone. The chain employs TRBV6-4 and TRBJ1-2; TRBD1 might be the D (5 bases). The CDR3 loop spans 13 amino acids. Trimming took off 6 bases at V and 7 bases at J, with 15 bases between the two ends. CDR1 and CDR2 (germline): MRHNA, SNTAGT. The CDR3 region is CASSQLPGGGYTF. For the CDR3, the DNA is TGTGCCAGCAGCCAGCTTCCCGGGGGTGGCTACACCTTC.

For the CDR3, the DNA is TGCGCCAGCAGCGAGGGACTAGCGGGGGGAGATACGCAGTATTTT. Amino acids: CASSEGLAGGDTQYF. The gene calls are TRBV5-1 and TRBJ2-3; 15 bases agree with TRBD2. This CDR3 region has 15 residues. Germline V CDR1 and CDR2: SGHRS, YFSETQ. J was trimmed by 5 bases and V by 4 bases; bases with no gene match: 2.

This chain connects TRBV15 to TRBJ2-2, with D maybe TRBD2 (5 bases). Trimming removed 8 bases at V and 1 base at J, with 11 bases between. The CDR3 loop spans 14 amino acids. Germline loops: CDR1 LNHNV, CDR2 YYDKDF (reference sequence). The CDR3 coding sequence is TGTGCCACCCGCGGGCAGTTGAACACCGGGGAGCTGTTTTTT. Its translation: CATRGQLNTGELFF.

The CDR3 DNA follows: TGTGCCAGCAGTGGGGCTAGCGGGACAGACTACGAGCAGTACTTC. Amino acids: CASSGASGTDYEQYF. The rearrangement uses TRBV6-1 and TRBJ2-7; 9 bases fit TRBD2. CDR1 MNHNS and CDR2 SASEGT come from the germline V gene. This CDR3 comprises 15 residues. The J segment lost 3 bases and the V segment lost 4 bases, leaving 7 bases of the junction unmatched.